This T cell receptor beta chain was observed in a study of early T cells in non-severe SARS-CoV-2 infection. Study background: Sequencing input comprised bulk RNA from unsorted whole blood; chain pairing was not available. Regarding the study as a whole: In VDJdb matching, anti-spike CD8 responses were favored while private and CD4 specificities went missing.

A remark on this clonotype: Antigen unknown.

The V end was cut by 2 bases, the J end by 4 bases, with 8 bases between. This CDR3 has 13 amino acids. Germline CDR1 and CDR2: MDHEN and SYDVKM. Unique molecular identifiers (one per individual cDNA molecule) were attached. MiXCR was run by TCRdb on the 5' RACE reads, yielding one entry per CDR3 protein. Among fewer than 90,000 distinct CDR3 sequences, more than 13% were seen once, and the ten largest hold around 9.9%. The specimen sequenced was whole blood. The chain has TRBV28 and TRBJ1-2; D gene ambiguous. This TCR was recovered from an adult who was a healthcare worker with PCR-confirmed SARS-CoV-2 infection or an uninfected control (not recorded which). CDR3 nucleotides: TGTGCCAGCAGTTTAGTGCGCGGCTATGGCTACACCTTC. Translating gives CASSLVRGYGYTF.